Following are 22 T cell receptor beta chains from one sample sequenced in a study of blood T cell repertoires in COVID-19. Data came from immunoSEQ multiplex PCR; TCRdb stores just in-frame clones and leaves some out. The sample includes some 400,000 clones, around 90% of them seen just once. Material for sequencing was peripheral blood. The receptor source for this set is a man younger than 35 with active or convalescent COVID-19.

V and J are TRBV7-9 and TRBJ1-2; a weak D match, TRBD1 (6 bases). The germline gives CDR1 SEHNR, CDR2 FQNEAQ (reference sequence). The CDR3 has 15 amino acids. Trimming shortened V by 0 bases and J by 8 bases, and 16 bases separated the two germline ends. The CDR3 loop reads CASSLATGIWEGYTF. The CDR3 region has the DNA TGTGCCAGCAGCTTAGCTACAGGGATTTGGGAGGGCTACACCTTC.

The chain uses TRBV5-6 and TRBJ1-2; 7 bases match TRBD1. After removal of 2 bases from V and 5 bases from J, the junction contained 3 bases not matched to a gene. Germline V CDR1 and CDR2: SGHDT, YYEEEE. The CDR3 contains 13 residues. CDR3 DNA sequence: TGTGCCAGCAGCTTAGGGACAGATTATGGCTACACCTTC. This sequence encodes CASSLGTDYGYTF. Full variable domain (remainder filled in from reference TRBV5-6 and TRBJ1-2): DAGVTQSPTHLIKTRGQQVTLRCSPKSGHDTVSWYQQALGQGPQFIFQYYEEEERQRGNFPDRFSGHQFPNYSSELNVNALLLGDSALYLCASSLGTDYGYTFGSGTRLTVV.

For this clone: The sample holds other DNA sequences that translate to the same CDR3. V and J are TRBV28 and TRBJ1-1; D remains unclear. This CDR3 spans 12 amino acids. The ends were cut back, 5 bases at V and 1 base at J, with 5 bases in the middle. Germline CDR1 and CDR2: MDHEN and SYDVKM. The DNA for the CDR3 is TGTGCCAGCAGTCCCAGGAACACTGAAGCTTTCTTT. Translated: CASSPRNTEAFF.

The chain has TRBV24-1 and TRBJ2-7; 8 bases fit TRBD1. The germline gives CDR1 KGHDR, CDR2 SFDVKD. This CDR3 has 17 residues. The trim removed 4 bases at V and 5 bases at J, leaving 15 bases unmatched. The CDR3 coding sequence is TGTGCCACCAGTGACTCAGACAGGGGCCAATACCTCCACGAGCAGTACTTC. Translating gives CATSDSDRGQYLHEQYF.

The chain links TRBV18 to TRBJ1-6; maybe TRBD1 (6 bases). V dropped 2 bases and J dropped 2 bases, with 16 bases sitting between them. This CDR3 has 18 amino acids. Looked up from germline, CDR1 is KGHSH and CDR2 is LQKENI. The CDR3: CASSPLLRGAAYNSPLHF. The DNA of the CDR3 is TGTGCCAGCTCACCATTGCTTCGGGGGGCCGCCTATAATTCACCCCTCCACTTT.

V usage is TRBV11-2 and J usage is TRBJ1-2, with a possible D match to TRBD1 (5 bases). The V end lost 1 base, the J end lost 4 bases, and 10 bases lay between the germline ends. The CDR3 has 14 amino acids. The germline gives CDR1 SGHAT, CDR2 FQNNGV. The chain's CDR3 is CASSLGGLLYGYTF. Written as DNA, the CDR3 is TGTGCCAGCAGCTTAGGGGGACTCCTCTATGGCTACACCTTC.

The J gene is TRBJ2-2, the V gene TRBV6-2 or TRBV6-3, with 8 bases identical to TRBD2. Germline assignment: CDR1 MNHEY and CDR2 SVGEGT. After removal of 5 bases from V and 9 bases from J, the junction contained 5 bases not matched to a gene. This CDR3 comprises 13 residues. The CDR3 bases are TGTGCCAGCAGTACGGGCGGGAGGTGGGAGCTGTTTTTT. As protein: CASSTGGRWELFF.

This chain uses TRBV28 with TRBJ2-2; TRBD1 is a possible D gene (5 bases). Germline CDR1 MDHEN, CDR2 SYDVKM. The CDR3 sequence is 16 residues long. Trimming took off 1 base at V and 1 base at J, with 10 bases between the two ends. This CDR3 reads CASSLSLGENTGELFF. The CDR3 nucleotides are TGTGCCAGCAGTTTATCCCTAGGGGAGAACACCGGGGAGCTGTTTTTT.

As DNA, the CDR3 is TGTGCCAGCAGCTTATCAGGGCTCTTGAACACTGAAGCTTTCTTT. Its protein product is CASSLSGLLNTEAFF. The chain carries TRBV7-2 and TRBJ1-1; a possible D gene is TRBD1 (5 bases). V was clipped by 2 bases and J by 0 bases, with 10 bases between them. The germline V gene has CDR1 SGHTA and CDR2 FQGNSA. This CDR3 has 15 amino acids.

This rearrangement joins TRBV24-1 to TRBJ1-1, with 8 bases matching TRBD1. Per germline, CDR1 KGHDR and CDR2 SFDVKD. J lost 1 base, V lost 4 bases, and 4 bases had no gene match. The CDR3 length is 15 residues. CDR3 DNA: TGTGCCACCAGTGAAGCAGGGGGCGCGAACACTGAAGCTTTCTTT. This codes for CATSEAGGANTEAFF.

The rearrangement uses TRBV28 and TRBJ1-6; 8 bases agree with TRBD1. The J segment lost 8 bases and the V segment lost 9 bases, leaving 9 bases of the junction unmatched. CDR3 length: 14 residues. CDR1 is MDHEN and CDR2 is SYDVKM in the germline V gene. This chain's CDR3 is CASKRQGWYSPLHF. CDR3 in DNA: TGTGCCAGTAAAAGACAGGGGTGGTATTCACCCCTCCACTTT. Full variable domain (missing parts from reference TRBV28 and TRBJ1-6): DVKVTQSSRYLVKRTGEKVFLECVQDMDHENMFWYRQDPGLGLRLIYFSYDVKMKEKGDIPEGYSVSREKKERFSLILESASTNQTSMYLCASKRQGWYSPLHFGNGTRLTVT.

The V gene is TRBV6-5, the J gene TRBJ2-1; 11 bases map to TRBD2. Germline V lookup: CDR1 MNHEY, CDR2 SVGAGI. V was pared by 8 bases and J by 8 bases, with 11 bases of the junction left unmatched. The CDR3 spans 15 residues. CDR3 in DNA: TGTGCCAGCCGCCTGAGGACTAGCGGGTTGGATGAGCAGTTCTTC. Encoded protein: CASRLRTSGLDEQFF.

The chain couples TRBV10-1 to TRBJ2-5; 8 bases are shared with TRBD1. V lost 4 bases to trimming and J lost 0 bases; unmatched junction nucleotides: 4. Germline CDR1 reads WNHNN; CDR2 reads SYGVQD (reference sequence). The CDR3 has 15 residues. CDR3 in amino acids: CASSASDRDQETQYF. CDR3 nucleotides: TGCGCCAGCAGTGCCTCGGACAGGGACCAAGAGACCCAGTACTTC.

The chain is built from TRBV6-1 and TRBJ1-2; 8 bases agree with TRBD1. This CDR3 is built from 15 residues. CDR1 MNHNS and CDR2 SASEGT come from the germline V gene. V lost 2 bases to trimming and J lost 6 bases; unmatched junction nucleotides: 8. CDR3 sequence reads: CASSEIFGQGHGYTF. The DNA for the CDR3 is TGTGCCAGCAGTGAAATATTTGGACAGGGTCATGGCTACACCTTC.

This rearrangement joins TRBV11-3 to TRBJ2-7; D is undetermined. V lost 5 bases, J lost 6 bases, and 17 bases lay in between. This CDR3 has 14 residues. Germline V CDR1 and CDR2: SGHNT, YENEEA. In DNA, the CDR3 is TGTGCCAGCAGCGTTTCGGGTCCCAGTACCGAGCAGTACTTC. Residues: CASSVSGPSTEQYF. Supplemented by reference TRBV11-3 and TRBJ2-7, the full variable domain reads EAGVVQSPRYKIIEKKQPVAFWCNPISGHNTLYWYLQNLGQGPELLIRYENEEAVDDSQLPKDRFSAERLKGVDSTLKIQPAELGDSAVYLCASSVSGPSTEQYFGPGTRLTVT.

This clone was recorded only once. V and J are TRBV24-1 and TRBJ2-7, with TRBD1 as a possible D gene (6 bases). The CDR3 consists of 15 residues. The germline CDR1 and CDR2 sequences are KGHDR and SFDVKD. With 2 bases removed from V and 2 bases from J, the gap between germline ends came to 12 bases. The chain's CDR3 is CATSDSRDMPYEQYF. CDR3 nucleotide sequence: TGTGCCACCAGTGATTCCCGGGACATGCCCTACGAGCAGTACTTC.

The J gene is TRBJ1-2, the V gene TRBV2; 8 bases align to TRBD1. CDR1 SNHLY and CDR2 FYNNEI come from the germline V gene. V lost 3 bases to trimming and J lost 4 bases; unmatched junction nucleotides: 7. The CDR3 loop spans 15 amino acids. CDR3 sequence (DNA): TGTGCCAGCAGTGACTCAGGGGGCGCGGTCTATGGCTACACCTTC. Translating gives CASSDSGGAVYGYTF.

V and J are TRBV30 and TRBJ2-1, with 11 bases aligning to TRBD2. Germline V CDR1 and CDR2: GTSNPN, SVGIG (reference sequence). The J segment lost 6 bases and the V segment lost 1 base, leaving 2 bases of the junction unmatched. This CDR3 has 14 residues. The CDR3: CAWSELAGVNEQFF. As DNA, the CDR3 is TGTGCCTGGAGTGAACTAGCGGGAGTCAATGAGCAGTTCTTC.

This chain joins TRBV10-3 and TRBJ2-7; possibly TRBD1 for D (5 bases). The CDR3 runs 16 residues. V lost 3 bases to trimming and J lost 2 bases, with 17 bases between them. CDR1 ENHRY and CDR2 SYGVKD come from the germline V gene. CDR3 region: CAISDPAKGITYEQYF. The CDR3 coding sequence is TGTGCCATCAGTGACCCGGCTAAGGGGATAACCTACGAGCAGTACTTC.

The chain carries TRBV9 and TRBJ1-1; 7 bases are shared with TRBD1. Losses at the gene ends were 0 bases for V and 7 bases for J; bases not matched to a gene: 3. The CDR3 extends over 13 amino acids. Per germline, CDR1 SGDLS and CDR2 YYNGEE. CDR3 in amino acids: CASSVEGAFEAFF. In nucleotides, the CDR3 is TGTGCCAGCAGCGTAGAGGGGGCCTTTGAAGCTTTCTTT.

The chain recombines TRBV27 with TRBJ2-2; a possible D gene is TRBD1 (5 bases). The V end was cut by 7 bases, the J end by 7 bases, with 19 bases between. From germline, CDR1 is MNHEY and CDR2 SMNVEV (reference sequence). This CDR3 comprises 15 residues. DNA of the CDR3: TGTGCCAGCACCCCATCCCCCCCAAGGGGCGGGGAGCTGTTTTTT. The encoded protein is CASTPSPPRGGELFF.

This clone has a handful of counts. V usage is TRBV28 and J usage is TRBJ1-2; no clear D gene. Germline assignment: CDR1 MDHEN and CDR2 SYDVKM. The V and J ends lost 6 bases and 7 bases respectively, with 9 bases between them. The CDR3 consists of 11 residues. CDR3 DNA: TGTGCCAGCAGCAAACTAACTGGCTACACCTTC. Protein product: CASSKLTGYTF.